The 19 T cell receptor beta chains in this list originate from one sample, sequenced in a study of T cell responses to AZD1222 COVID-19 vaccine. Libraries were prepared by immunoSEQ multiplex PCR; TCRdb keeps only in-frame clonotypes and omits some of them. The profile covers roughly 65,000 clones, with about three quarters appearing a single time and around 10% taken by the ten largest. The sequenced sample was peripheral blood, obtained on day 0 of AZD1222 vaccination. Source of these receptors: an adult in good health.

The rearrangement links TRBV3-1 (or the pseudogene TRBV3-2) to TRBJ2-5, with TRBD1 as a possible D gene (6 bases). CDR1 and CDR2 (germline): LGHDT, YNNKEL (reference sequence). The CDR3 has 13 amino acids. V lost 3 bases to trimming and J lost 10 bases, with 15 bases between them. CDR3 loop: CASSQGTHQDQYF. The CDR3 bases are TGTGCCAGCAGCCAGGGGACACACCAAGACCAGTACTTC.

The rearrangement uses TRBV27 and TRBJ1-2; the D gene is possibly TRBD1 (5 bases). This CDR3 region has 13 residues. V dropped 8 bases and J dropped 5 bases, with 15 bases sitting between them. Per the germline V gene, CDR1 is MNHEY and CDR2 is SMNVEV (reference sequence). The CDR3 DNA sequence: TGTGCCAGCCCCGCGGGGGAAAATTATGGCTACACCTTC. This codes for CASPAGENYGYTF.

The CDR3: CAGGRYSNQPQHF. CDR3 coding DNA: TGTGCAGGGGGACGGTATAGCAATCAGCCCCAGCATTTT. The chain links TRBV28 to TRBJ1-5; possible D gene TRBD1, 6 bases. There are 13 residues in the CDR3. From germline, CDR1 is MDHEN and CDR2 SYDVKM.

The chain recombines TRBV4-1 with TRBJ2-2; TRBD2 aligns across 11 bases. The CDR3 contains 19 residues. V lost 4 bases and J lost 9; bases outside the gene matches: 19. From germline, CDR1 is MGHRA and CDR2 YSYEKL. CDR3 sequence: CASSPGIAGGRSVIRELFF. CDR3 nucleotides: TGCGCCAGCAGCCCCGGAATAGCGGGGGGGCGGTCTGTTATCAGGGAGCTGTTTTTT.

This chain's CDR3 is CSGGEGANVLTF. DNA of the CDR3: TGCAGCGGTGGCGAGGGGGCCAACGTCCTGACTTTC. The chain joins TRBV29-1 to TRBJ2-6, with D hard to call. Germline V lookup: CDR1 SQVTM, CDR2 ANQGSEA. This CDR3 is built from 12 residues. With 7 bases removed from V and 4 bases from J, the gap between germline ends came to 8 bases.

In its sample, this clone was seen a few times. J is TRBJ1-6 and V is TRBV2; D is ambiguous. V was cut by 6 bases and J by 7 bases, with 16 bases left in between. Germline V gene sequence: CDR1 SNHLY, CDR2 FYNNEI. The CDR3 has 15 residues. The CDR3 sequence: CASRDGRVGNSPLHF. DNA for the CDR3: TGTGCCAGCAGGGACGGGAGGGTAGGAAATTCACCCCTCCACTTT.

The rearrangement uses TRBV7-2 and TRBJ1-6; perhaps TRBD1 as D (5 bases). The V end lost 5 bases, the J end lost 6 bases, and 14 bases lay between the germline ends. This CDR3 has 15 amino acids. Germline V CDR1 and CDR2: SGHTA, FQGNSA. The CDR3 here is CASSVGLPPNSPLHF. Written as DNA, the CDR3 is TGTGCCAGCAGCGTGGGACTTCCGCCTAATTCACCCCTCCACTTT.

The chain is built from TRBV5-4 and TRBJ2-7; 9 nucleotides match TRBD1. Germline lookup yields CDR1 SGHNT and CDR2 YYREEE (reference sequence). The junction had 10 bases not matched to a gene; V was cut back by 4 bases and J by 5 bases. The CDR3 contains 15 residues. The CDR3 region is CASSRMTGGLDEQYF. CDR3 in DNA: TGTGCCAGCAGCCGAATGACAGGGGGGTTGGACGAGCAGTACTTC.

Of note for this clone: Relative to the germline gene, one junction end is altered; a read error may explain this. The gene calls are TRBV6-5 and TRBJ1-2, with a tentative D call TRBD1 (5 bases). The CDR3 consists of 13 residues. CDR1 MNHEY and CDR2 SVGAGI come from the germline V gene. This CDR3 reads CASRETANYGYIF. CDR3 in DNA: TGTGCCAGCAGGGAGACAGCTAACTATGGCTACATCTTC.

This rearrangement joins TRBV27 to TRBJ1-5, with D uncertain. The V gene's germline CDR1 is MNHEY and CDR2 SMNVEV (reference sequence). Trimming removed 6 bases from V and 9 bases from J, with 12 bases in between. The CDR3 totals 12 residues. The CDR3 sequence: CASSETGRPQHF. The CDR3 DNA reads TGTGCCAGCAGCGAGACCGGGAGGCCCCAGCATTTT.

The rearrangement uses TRBV9 and TRBJ2-5, with TRBD1 matching 8 bases. The V gene's germline CDR1 is SGDLS and CDR2 YYNGEE. The CDR3 contains 13 residues. V gave up 6 bases and J gave up 5 bases; unmatched junction bases: 6. CDR3 bases: TGTGCCAGCACCCCAGGGGGCGGGGAGACCCAGTACTTC. This codes for CASTPGGGETQYF.

This chain joins TRBV20-1 and TRBJ1-2; weak D call: TRBD1 (6 bases). The CDR3 sequence is 16 residues long. Trimming cost V 3 bases and J 2 bases, with 19 bases left between them. Germline V lookup: CDR1 DFQATT, CDR2 SNEGSKA (reference sequence). The CDR3 DNA sequence: TGCAGTGCTAGTCTCACCGGGACACCTCAAAACTATGGCTACACCTTC. Translated, it gives CSASLTGTPQNYGYTF.

DNA for the CDR3: TGTGCCAGCAGAGCAGGGGGTTACGAGCAGTACTTC. Its translation: CASRAGGYEQYF. This chain uses TRBV28 with TRBJ2-7, with 7 bases that match TRBD1. The V gene's germline CDR1 is MDHEN and CDR2 SYDVKM. V shed 6 bases, J shed 4 bases, and the junction held 3 bases outside the gene matches. CDR3 length equals 12 residues.

V and J are TRBV5-1 and TRBJ2-7, with D possibly being TRBD1 (5 bases). The V end lost 0 bases, the J end lost 5 bases, and 9 bases lay between the germline ends. The CDR3 length is 13 residues. Looked up from germline, CDR1 is SGHRS and CDR2 is YFSETQ. CDR3 sequence (DNA): TGCGCCAGCAGCTTGGGACAGATGAACGAGCAGTACTTC. Translated, it gives CASSLGQMNEQYF.

This clone has just one count. The chain carries TRBV2 and TRBJ1-6; D gene uncertain. This CDR3 comprises 13 residues. Trimming took 3 bases from V and 10 from J, leaving 10 bases between them. Looked up from germline, CDR1 is SNHLY and CDR2 is FYNNEI. The CDR3 DNA is TGTGCCAGCAGTGACGTCGGCGGATCACCCCTCCACTTT. It encodes CASSDVGGSPLHF.

J is TRBJ2-1 and V is TRBV5-4, with 9 bases fitting TRBD2. Unmatched junction bases numbered 13, after V lost 7 bases and J lost 5 bases. The CDR3 sequence is 16 residues long. CDR1 and CDR2 (germline): SGHNT, YYREEE (reference sequence). The CDR3 DNA reads TGTGCCAGCCGGCGGGGGGGAGAAAGACAAGACAATGAGCAGTTCTTC. Residues: CASRRGGERQDNEQFF.

In its sample, this clone was seen once. This sequence joins TRBV5-3 and TRBJ2-4, with unresolved D. TRBV5-3 is known as an ORF, though its function is uncertain. The CDR3 spans 15 residues. The V end lost 4 bases, the J end lost 2 bases, and 13 bases lay between the germline ends. The CDR3 sequence: CARSILRSTKNIQYF. The CDR3 nucleotides read TGTGCCAGAAGCATACTTCGAAGTACCAAAAACATTCAGTACTTC.

This chain connects TRBV7-8 to TRBJ1-1; unclear D gene. The CDR3 is 15 residues long. The V and J ends lost 2 bases and 2 bases respectively, with 12 bases between them. Germline-derived CDR1 and CDR2 are SGHVS and FQNEAQ. The CDR3 DNA reads TGTGCCAGCAGCTTAAGTGCCTTGTCTAACACTGAAGCTTTCTTT. Its protein is CASSLSALSNTEAFF.

The chain couples TRBV7-9 to TRBJ2-3; D is unclear. The length of the CDR3 is 16 residues. Germline loops: CDR1 SEHNR, CDR2 FQNEAQ (reference sequence). The germline V and J ends were trimmed by 1 base and 5 bases, with 16 bases remaining between them. CDR3 DNA sequence: TGTGCCAGCAGCTTAGTTCCCGGACCTGCTGAAGATACGCAGTATTTT. Translation gives CASSLVPGPAEDTQYF. The variable domain in full, with the rest retrieved from reference TRBV7-9 and TRBJ2-3, is DTGVSQNPRHKITKRGQNVTFRCDPISEHNRLYWYRQTLGQGPEFLTYFQNEAQLEKSRLLSDRFSAERPKGSFSTLEIQRTEQGDSAMYLCASSLVPGPAEDTQYFGPGTRLTVL.